Following are 21 T cell receptor beta chains from one sample sequenced in a study of radiotherapy plus CTLA-4 blockade in lung cancer. Generated by immunoSEQ multiplex PCR, the TCRdb table keeps only in-frame clones and is missing some. The sample lists more than 95,000 clones, 65% to 80% occurring once. Source: peripheral blood, taken from a patient treated with radiotherapy plus ipilimumab. The receptors were gathered from a human donor with non-small cell lung cancer who had a partial response to radiotherapy plus ipilimumab. Some clones in this sample may be carry-over from other donors' samples.

CDR3 nucleotides: TGTGCCACTACGCAATTAGGGCTAGCGGGTGGTTCGCAGTATTTT. This sequence encodes CATTQLGLAGGSQYF. The chain recombines TRBV19 with TRBJ2-3; 8 bases match TRBD2. From germline, CDR1 is LNHDA and CDR2 SQIVND (reference sequence). V trimming: 10 bases; J trimming: 10 bases; junction bases outside the gene matches: 19. The CDR3 is 15 amino acids.

In this sample, this clone turned up once. J is TRBJ1-2 and V is TRBV6-1; TRBD1 matches at 8 bases. CDR1 and CDR2 (germline): MNHNS, SASEGT. There are 14 residues in the CDR3. V lost 3 bases to trimming and J lost 7 bases; unmatched junction nucleotides: 7. CDR3 sequence reads: CASSDATGVGGYTF. The CDR3 nucleotides are TGTGCCAGCAGTGACGCGACAGGGGTAGGTGGCTACACCTTC.

CDR3 region: CASSPGLAGGQETQYF. DNA for the CDR3: TGTGCCAGCAGTCCGGGACTAGCGGGAGGGCAAGAGACCCAGTACTTC. The genes are TRBV2 and TRBJ2-5, with 16 bases fitting TRBD2. CDR1 is SNHLY and CDR2 is FYNNEI in the germline V gene. V lost 5 bases and J lost 2; bases outside the gene matches: 2. This CDR3 has 16 residues.

This clone was counted a few times. The chain carries TRBV18 and TRBJ1-4; 9 bases agree with TRBD1. From germline, CDR1 is KGHSH and CDR2 LQKENI. The length of the CDR3 is 14 residues. V lost 6 bases, J lost 6 bases, and 5 bases stayed unmatched. CDR3 region: CASSGTGSDEKLFF. In DNA form, the CDR3 reads TGTGCCAGCTCCGGGACAGGGAGTGATGAAAAACTGTTTTTT.

The chain joins TRBV4-3 to TRBJ1-1; D is uncertain. In germline, CDR1 is LGHNA, CDR2 YSLEER. The CDR3 spans 13 residues. The germline V and J ends were trimmed by 1 base and 5 bases, with 8 bases remaining between them. The CDR3 protein is CASSQGLETEAFF. CDR3 nucleotide sequence: TGCGCCAGCAGCCAAGGATTGGAGACTGAAGCTTTCTTT.

This sequence joins TRBV2 and TRBJ1-6; D uncertain. This CDR3 has 15 residues. Trimming took 6 bases from V and 6 from J, leaving 15 bases between them. Germline values: CDR1 SNHLY, CDR2 FYNNEI. The CDR3 nucleotides read TGTGCCAGCAGGGGAGGTTTGGCGGTTAATTCACCCCTCCACTTT. It yields the protein CASRGGLAVNSPLHF.

This clone was seen a few times. The chain employs TRBV19 and TRBJ1-1; D is unclear. This CDR3 has 12 amino acids. Trimming stripped 6 bases from V and 4 bases from J, with 9 bases between. Germline values: CDR1 LNHDA, CDR2 SQIVND (reference sequence). The CDR3 loop is CASRVSPTEAFF. Written as DNA, the CDR3 is TGTGCCAGTAGGGTGAGTCCCACTGAAGCTTTCTTT.

This clone occurred a few times. The chain employs TRBV2 and TRBJ2-6; the D gene is possibly TRBD1 (6 bases). V lost 7 bases and J lost 0, with 10 bases in between. The CDR3 sequence is 15 residues long. Germline V gives CDR1 SNHLY, CDR2 FYNNEI. The CDR3 reads CASTLDSSGANVLTF. The CDR3 nucleotides read TGTGCCAGCACTCTGGACAGCTCTGGGGCCAACGTCCTGACTTTC.

V gene TRBV7-2 combines with J gene TRBJ1-2, with D possibly matching TRBD1 (5 bases). The germline V gene has CDR1 SGHTA and CDR2 FQGNSA. The CDR3 runs 13 residues. Trimming removed 1 base at V and 4 bases at J, with 7 bases between. In nucleotides, the CDR3 is TGTGCCAGCAGCTTAGGGGGCGTCTATGGCTACACCTTC. It specifies CASSLGGVYGYTF.

V gene TRBV6-5 combines with J gene TRBJ1-5, with D perhaps TRBD1 (5 bases). The CDR3 is made up of 14 amino acids. Germline CDR1 MNHEY, CDR2 SVGAGI. Trimming removed 0 bases from V and 4 bases from J, with 7 bases in between. CDR3 amino acids: CASSYSGQNQPQHF. CDR3 nucleotide sequence: TGTGCCAGCAGTTACTCGGGGCAAAATCAGCCCCAGCATTTT.

The chain carries TRBV5-1 and TRBJ1-6; 8 positions match TRBD1. Germline lookup yields CDR1 SGHRS and CDR2 YFSETQ. This CDR3 is 15 amino acids long. V was clipped by 4 bases and J by 7 bases; unmatched bases: 7. The CDR3 nucleotides read TGCGCCAGCAGCATCGGACAGGGTATGAATTCACCCCTCCACTTT. The encoded protein is CASSIGQGMNSPLHF.

This chain joins TRBV28 and TRBJ1-4, with TRBD1 as a possible D gene (5 bases). In germline, CDR1 is MDHEN, CDR2 SYDVKM. CDR3 length: 15 residues. Trimming shortened V by 2 bases and J by 7 bases, and 14 bases separated the two germline ends. The CDR3 DNA reads TGTGCCAGCAGTTTAACGACAGTGGCGAGTGAAAAACTGTTTTTT. Encoded protein: CASSLTTVASEKLFF. Full variable domain (missing parts from reference TRBV28 and TRBJ1-4): DVKVTQSSRYLVKRTGEKVFLECVQDMDHENMFWYRQDPGLGLRLIYFSYDVKMKEKGDIPEGYSVSREKKERFSLILESASTNQTSMYLCASSLTTVASEKLFFGSGTQLSVL.

This clone appeared once. Other DNA variants within this sample encode the same CDR3. This rearrangement joins TRBV27 to TRBJ1-1; 8 nucleotides line up with TRBD1. The V gene end was trimmed by 6 bases and the J gene end by 5 bases; junction bases not matched to a gene: 5. The length of the CDR3 is 13 residues. CDR1 is MNHEY and CDR2 is SMNVEV in the germline V gene (reference sequence). For the CDR3, the DNA is TGTGCCAGCAGCCGGACAGGGATAACTGAAGCTTTCTTT. It is translated as CASSRTGITEAFF.

This clone has a handful of counts. The CDR3 is CSVATSGYEQYF. DNA for the CDR3: TGCAGCGTTGCGACTAGCGGCTACGAGCAGTACTTC. The chain recombines TRBV29-1 with TRBJ2-7, with TRBD2 matching 9 bases. Germline CDR1 and CDR2: SQVTM and ANQGSEA. The CDR3 runs 12 residues. Germline trimming cut 4 bases from V and 3 bases from J; bases unmatched to any gene: 1.

The rearrangement links TRBV7-8 to TRBJ2-7; 10 bases are shared with TRBD2. The CDR3 has 19 amino acids. Germline CDR1 reads SGHVS; CDR2 reads FQNEAQ. V trimming: 5 bases; J trimming: 3 bases; junction bases outside the gene matches: 19. The CDR3 spells CASSPGLGAGGTKIYEQYF. The DNA of the CDR3 is TGTGCCAGCAGCCCCGGTCTGGGAGCGGGAGGGACCAAAATCTACGAGCAGTACTTC.

This clone came up a few times. The CDR3 region has the DNA TGTGCCAGCAGTCTCACAGGGGCCAGGAATCAGCCCCAGCATTTT. Translation: CASSLTGARNQPQHF. The chain has TRBV28 and TRBJ1-5, with 7 nucleotides matching TRBD1. From germline, CDR1 is MDHEN and CDR2 SYDVKM. This CDR3 has 15 amino acids. With V trimmed by 5 bases and J by 4 bases, 8 bases remained unmatched.

The chain links TRBV4-2 to TRBJ2-1; 11 bases line up with TRBD2. V lost 4 bases, J lost 8 bases, and 10 bases stayed unmatched. This CDR3 region has 16 residues. Germline CDR1 and CDR2: LGHNA and YNFKEQ. CDR3 loop: CASSLGATSGIYEQFF. The CDR3 DNA is TGTGCCAGCAGCCTCGGGGCGACTAGCGGGATCTATGAGCAGTTCTTC.

The gene calls are TRBV13 and TRBJ2-7, with D unresolved. Germline V lookup: CDR1 PRHDT, CDR2 FYEKMQ (reference sequence). V dropped 3 bases and J dropped 3 bases, with 15 bases sitting between them. The CDR3 loop spans 15 amino acids. In nucleotides, the CDR3 is TGTGCCAGCAGCTTGCGTCATGAGGCCAGCTACGAGCAGTACTTC. Protein product: CASSLRHEASYEQYF.

V usage is TRBV25-1 and J usage is TRBJ2-1, with 10 bases lining up with TRBD1. Trimming took 6 bases from V and 8 from J; bases not matched to a gene: 4. The CDR3 extends over 13 amino acids. The germline CDR1 and CDR2 sequences are MGHDK and SYGVNS. CDR3 region: CASRQTGGDEQFF. DNA for the CDR3: TGTGCCAGCAGACAGACAGGGGGCGATGAGCAGTTCTTC. The full variable domain, in which reference TRBV25-1 and TRBJ2-1 provide the parts outside the CDR3, is EADIYQTPRYLVIGTGKKITLECSQTMGHDKMYWYQQDPGMELHLIHYSYGVNSTEKGDLSSESTVSRIRTEHFPLTLESARPSHTSQYLCASRQTGGDEQFFGPGTRLTVL.

The chain recombines TRBV19 with TRBJ2-5, with D possibly matching TRBD1 (5 bases). TRBJ2-7 matches the DNA end more closely, so the J call is doubtful. CDR1 and CDR2 from the germline V gene are LNHDA and SQIVND (reference sequence). The CDR3 is 13 residues long. The CDR3 nucleotides are TGTGCCAGTAGTGTCCAGGGTTCGCACGAGCAGTACTTC. Protein: CASSVQGSHEQYF.

This chain connects TRBV5-1 to TRBJ2-3; D is possibly TRBD2 (6 bases). Trimming left V 4 bases short and J 6 bases short, with 9 bases between. The CDR3 has 12 residues. Germline V CDR1 and CDR2: SGHRS, YFSETQ. CDR3 sequence reads: CASSREVDTQYF. For the CDR3, the DNA is TGCGCCAGCAGCAGGGAGGTGGATACGCAGTATTTT.